Given below is one T cell receptor beta chain in context. The antigen is unknown. The data originate from a study of T cell responses to AZD1222 COVID-19 vaccine. Study results and limitations: With dominance at 160-218 and 743-854, vaccine-associated CD4 TCRs spanned spike. Reportedly, nearly half of unique spike TCRs recognized epitopes outside B.1.351/B.1.1.7 mutations.

Profiled with immunoSEQ multiplex PCR; TCRdb holds only in-frame clones, not every one. The sample includes around 66,000 clones, 88% of them seen just once. V was shortened by 4 bases and J by 0 bases, with 9 bases between the two germline ends. The CDR3 is 14 amino acids. Germline CDR1 and CDR2: LGHNA and YNFKEQ. The specimen comprised peripheral blood, sampled 28 days after the second dose of the MenACWY control vaccine. This receptor was identified in an adult who received the MenACWY meningococcal vaccine as a control. J is TRBJ1-1 and V is TRBV4-2; D gene ambiguous. The chain's CDR3 is CASSRNGMNTEAFF. CDR3 nucleotide sequence: TGTGCCAGCAGCCGGAATGGGATGAACACTGAAGCTTTCTTT.